Sequencing of this T cell receptor (beta chain) was carried out in a study of beta chain features in type 1 diabetes. Study-level points and caveats: The naive, central memory and Treg TCRB repertoires showed an apparent similarity that was greater among patients than among healthy donors.

Regarding this clone: The antigen remains unidentified.

V was cut by 4 bases and J by 5 bases, with 8 bases left in between. Germline V gene data show CDR1 as SNHLY and CDR2 as FYNNEI. The CDR3 is 13 residues long. cDNA synthesis used the whole RNA isolate, giving expressed TCRB sequences. Some clones are missing from TCRdb's copy, which holds only in-frame ones; the method was immunoSEQ multiplex PCR. The table lists 130,000 to 150,000 clones, 6.9% of them singletons. Material for sequencing was central memory CD4+ T cells from blood. The chain links TRBV2 to TRBJ2-2, with TRBD2 as a possible D gene (5 bases). The receptor comes from a woman aged 25 to 39 in good health. The CDR3 bases are TGTGCCAGCAGTGTTGGCGGGACCGGGGAGCTGTTTTTT. Translation: CASSVGGTGELFF.